This TCR beta chain was obtained from a study of blood T cell repertoires in COVID-19. Overall study: Material from acute and convalescent COVID-19 was sourced from the United States, Italy and Spain.

The CDR3 totals 15 residues. Germline CDR1 reads MNHNS; CDR2 reads SASEGT. V gave up 1 base and J gave up 7 bases, with 14 bases separating them. The repertoire was sequenced with immunoSEQ multiplex PCR; TCRdb's copy has only in-frame clones and lacks some. Of about 68,000 clones listed, about 86% are singletons. This clone has a handful of counts. The source is a man between 45 and 60 years old with acute or convalescent COVID-19. Sequencing was carried out using peripheral blood. V gene TRBV6-1 combines with J gene TRBJ1-5; maybe TRBD1 (5 bases). In nucleotides, the CDR3 is TGTGCCAGCAGTGAAGGGCCAGGACAATGGCAGCCCCAGCATTTT. As protein: CASSEGPGQWQPQHF.